The TCR beta chain described here comes from a study of graft-versus-host responses after intestinal transplantation. Looking at the study overall: Transplant recipients had multivisceral, liver-intestinal, or isolated intestinal grafts. Notes on the study in general: Some patients had graft-donor T cell macrochimerism, and their allografts showed high graft-versus-host to host-versus-graft clonal ratios. Among recipient marrow samples, GvH clones were found; some appeared first in ileum or blood.

Produced via immunoSEQ multiplex PCR; TCRdb's table is partial and in-frame only. The sample contains approximately 25,000 clones, roughly four fifths of which appear only once. Regarding this clone: Antigen unknown.

Germline-derived CDR1 and CDR2 are SGDLS and YYNGEE. V lost 0 bases and J lost 3, with 3 bases in between. This CDR3 is 12 amino acids long. J is TRBJ1-2 and V is TRBV9; D gene ambiguous. This receptor was identified in a human donor who was the organ donor for an intestinal transplant. The sample here was unstimulated CD8+ T cells sorted from spleen or lymph node cells, taken before transplant. The CDR3 sequence is CASSVGDYGYTF. Here the CDR3 DNA reads TGTGCCAGCAGCGTAGGGGACTATGGCTACACCTTC.